This record looks at one T cell receptor (beta chain) sequence and its context. The data originate from a study of T cell changes during pregnancy in multiple sclerosis. Only in-frame clones appear in the TCRdb table, and some are missing; sequencing was by immunoSEQ multiplex PCR. The sample has 78,000 or so clones, about 91% seen once. Trimming stripped 5 bases from V and 5 bases from J, with 19 bases between. CDR3 length equals 16 residues. CDR1 is LNHDA, CDR2 SQIVND, per germline (reference sequence). This TCR derives from a female donor with multiple sclerosis, enrolled in a pregnancy study. The sample in question was peripheral blood, obtained before pregnancy. The rearrangement uses TRBV19 and TRBJ1-5; D possibly corresponds to TRBD1 (6 bases). The CDR3 loop is CASSSPPGTLYQPQHF. CDR3 sequence (DNA): TGTGCCAGTAGTTCACCCCCCGGGACACTTTATCAGCCCCAGCATTTT. The full variable domain, in which reference TRBV19 and TRBJ1-5 provide the parts outside the CDR3, is DGGITQSPKYLFRKEGQNVTLSCEQNLNHDAMYWYRQDPGQGLRLIYYSQIVNDFQKGDIAEGYSVSREKKESFPLTVTSAQKNPTAFYLCASSSPPGTLYQPQHFGDGTRLSIL.